This T cell receptor (beta chain) was identified in a study of cytomegalovirus exposure and HLA in healthy donors. General study findings and limits: The classifier reportedly diagnosed cytomegalovirus status with high specificity and sensitivity. Among the CMV-associated chains, three were confirmed in vitro as specific for CMV antigens. Immune exposure was documented only through CMV serostatus.

After removal of 6 bases from V and 2 bases from J, the junction contained 4 bases not matched to a gene. This CDR3 spans 14 amino acids. In germline, CDR1 is SGDLS, CDR2 YYNGEE. The PCR contained 60 Vbeta and 13 Jbeta primers. Libraries were prepared by immunoSEQ multiplex PCR; TCRdb keeps only in-frame clonotypes and omits some of them. The sample includes 250,000 to 300,000 clones, approximately 84% of them seen just once. In its sample, this clone was seen once. What it recognizes is unknown. The clonotype originates from a woman between 40 and 50 years old in good health and CMV-seropositive. The rearrangement joins TRBV9 to TRBJ2-3, with TRBD2 matching over 9 bases. Sequencing was done on a sample of PBMCs. DNA for the CDR3: TGTGCCAGCACTCCTAGCGGGACCACAGATACGCAGTATTTT. Translating it yields CASTPSGTTDTQYF. Complete variable domain (other parts from reference TRBV9 and TRBJ2-3): DSGVTQTPKHLITATGQRVTLRCSPRSGDLSVYWYQQSLDQGLQFLIQYYNGEERAKGNILERFSAQQFPDLHSELNLSSLELGDSALYFCASTPSGTTDTQYFGPGTRLTVL.